Listed below are T cell receptor beta chains from one sample, sequenced in a study of beta chain features in type 1 diabetes. Only in-frame clones appear in the TCRdb table, and some are missing; sequencing was by immunoSEQ multiplex PCR. Of 20,000 to 25,000 clones in the sample, 60% to 75% were seen once. The material sequenced was Tregs from blood. All receptors come from a woman between 40 and 50 years old in good health. The CDR3 runs from the conserved cysteine through the conserved F or W. A D gene is named only where the DNA matches it firmly. Not every row has a clone size; where given, it reads once, few, many or a size class.

v_gene,d_gene,abundance,j_gene,CDR3aa,CDR3nt
TRBV2,NA,NA,TRBJ2-5,CASSRLDSQETQYF,TGTGCCAGCAGTCGACTAGATTCCCAAGAGACCCAGTACTTC
TRBV21-1,NA,NA,TRBJ2-1,CASSKVGQDGSNEQFF,TGTGCCAGCAGCAAAGTAGGGCAGGATGGGAGCAATGAGCAGTTCTTC
TRBV7-2,TRBD2,NA,TRBJ2-7,CASSLDWVAGGRGEQYF,TGTGCCAGCAGCTTAGACTGGGTAGCGGGGGGGCGTGGCGAGCAGTACTTC
TRBV19,TRBD2,NA,TRBJ2-1,CAAGGVSSYNEQFF,TGTGCCGCGGGGGGGGTCAGCTCCTACAATGAGCAGTTCTTC
TRBV6-1,NA,few,TRBJ2-2,CASSEGRLGELFF,TGTGCCAGCAGTGAGGGGCGACTTGGGGAGCTGTTTTTT
TRBV18,NA,NA,TRBJ2-1,CASRPLVEGNEQFF,TGTGCCAGCCGACCACTCGTCGAGGGCAATGAGCAGTTCTTC
TRBV5-1,NA,NA,TRBJ2-5,CASSLQGRETQYF,TGCGCCAGCAGCTTACAGGGCAGGGAGACCCAGTACTTC
TRBV12-5,TRBD2,NA,TRBJ2-7,CASGRDSGGVLSSYEQYF,TGTGCTAGTGGCCGCGATAGCGGGGGGGTATTAAGCTCCTACGAGCAGTACTTC
TRBV5-1,NA,NA,TRBJ2-3,CASSLVGSVDTQYF,TGCGCCAGCAGCTTGGTTGGTAGCGTAGATACGCAGTATTTT
TRBV5-1,NA,NA,TRBJ2-5,CASSLVASPQETQYF,TGCGCCAGCAGCTTGGTTGCGTCACCCCAAGAGACCCAGTACTTC
TRBV4-3,NA,NA,TRBJ1-2,CASSQDRGSGKGFF,TGCGCCAGCAGCCAAGATAGGGGTTCAGGGAAGGGTTTCTTC
TRBV7-2,NA,NA,TRBJ2-3,CASSLTDTQYF,TGTGCCAGCAGCCTCACAGATACGCAGTATTTT
TRBV6-5,TRBD1,NA,TRBJ1-1,CASSRRQGPGTEAFF,TGTGCCAGCAGCCGGCGACAGGGTCCGGGTACTGAAGCTTTCTTT
TRBV29-1,NA,NA,TRBJ1-2,CSVEGEIYGYTF,TGCAGCGTTGAAGGGGAGATCTATGGCTACACCTTC
TRBV9,NA,NA,TRBJ1-4,CASSGRGFGEKLFF,TGTGCCAGCAGCGGCAGGGGTTTCGGTGAAAAACTGTTTTTT
TRBV7-2,TRBD2,few,TRBJ2-7,CASSSSGSSYEQYF,TGTGCCAGCAGCTCAAGCGGGAGCTCCTACGAGCAGTACTTC
TRBV7-9,NA,few,TRBJ1-1,CASSLVGLKVTEAFF,TGTGCCAGCAGCTTAGTGGGCCTAAAGGTCACTGAAGCTTTCTTT
TRBV5-1,NA,NA,TRBJ2-7,CASSYQGIEQYF,TGCGCCAGCAGTTATCAGGGAATCGAGCAGTACTTC
TRBV7-9,TRBD1,NA,TRBJ2-2,CASSMGQGRTGELFF,TGTGCCAGCAGCATGGGACAGGGTAGGACCGGGGAGCTGTTTTTT
TRBV19,TRBD2,medium-sized,TRBJ2-5,CASRPPGTSKETQYF,TGTGCCAGTAGACCCCCCGGGACTAGCAAGGAGACCCAGTACTTC
TRBV6-1,TRBD1,NA,TRBJ2-7,CASSWDRAYKQYF,TGTGCCAGCAGCTGGGACAGAGCCTACAAGCAGTACTTC
TRBV6-5,TRBD2,NA,TRBJ2-1,CASSLAGTRDEQFF,TGTGCCAGCAGTTTAGCGGGGACCCGGGATGAGCAGTTCTTC
TRBV7-2,NA,NA,TRBJ2-2,CASSLTRDTGELFF,TGTGCCAGCAGCTTAACTCGGGACACCGGGGAGCTGTTTTTT
TRBV19,NA,NA,TRBJ2-1,CATASWSSYNEQFF,TGTGCCACCGCGAGTTGGAGCTCCTACAATGAGCAGTTCTTC
TRBV9,NA,NA,TRBJ2-2,CASSVGGTGELFF,TGTGCCAGCAGCGTGGGGGGCACCGGGGAGCTGTTTTTT
TRBV5-1,NA,NA,TRBJ2-5,CASSLARILDNQETQYF,TGCGCCAGCAGCTTGGCTAGGATCCTAGATAACCAAGAGACCCAGTACTTC
TRBV18,NA,few,TRBJ2-7,CASSPTQMVDEQYF,TGTGCCAGCTCACCCACACAGATGGTCGACGAGCAGTACTTC
TRBV29-1,NA,NA,TRBJ1-2,CSVGEYGYTF,TGCAGCGTTGGCGAATATGGCTACACCTTC